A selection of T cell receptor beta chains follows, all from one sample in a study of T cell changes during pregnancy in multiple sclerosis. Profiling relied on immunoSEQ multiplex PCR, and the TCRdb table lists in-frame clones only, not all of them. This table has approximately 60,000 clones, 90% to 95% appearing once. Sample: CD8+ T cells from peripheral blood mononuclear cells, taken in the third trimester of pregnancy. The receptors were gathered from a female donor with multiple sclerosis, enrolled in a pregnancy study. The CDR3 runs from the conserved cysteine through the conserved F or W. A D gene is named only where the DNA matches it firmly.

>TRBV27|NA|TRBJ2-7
TGTGCCAGTGGAGGCTACGAGCAGTACTTC
CASGGYEQYF
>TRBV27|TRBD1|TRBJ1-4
TGTGCCAGCAGCCCCGGGACAGCAATTAGGGCTAATGAAAAACTGTTTTTT
CASSPGTAIRANEKLFF
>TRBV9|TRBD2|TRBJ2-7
TGTGCCAGCAGCGTAGGGGCTAGCGGGAGTTACGAGCAGTACTTC
CASSVGASGSYEQYF
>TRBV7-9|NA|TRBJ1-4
TGTGCCAGCAGCTTAGAGGCCCAGACTCCAACTAATGAAAAACTGTTTTTT
CASSLEAQTPTNEKLFF
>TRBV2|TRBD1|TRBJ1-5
TGTGCCAGCAGTGCCGACAGGGGGCTGGAGGATCAGCCCCAGCATTTT
CASSADRGLEDQPQHF
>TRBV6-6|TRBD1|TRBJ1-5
TGTGCCAGCAGTTATATAACAGGGGGACCGAATCAGCCCCAGCATTTT
CASSYITGGPNQPQHF
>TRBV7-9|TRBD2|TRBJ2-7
TGTGCCAGCAGCCGGAGCGGGAGTAACGCCTACGAGCAGTACTTC
CASSRSGSNAYEQYF
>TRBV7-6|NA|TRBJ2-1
TGTGCCAGCAGCTTAGCGGGGAGGTACAATGAGCAGTTCTTC
CASSLAGRYNEQFF
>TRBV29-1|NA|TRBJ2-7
TGCAGCGTTGAAGACAGCGGCTTTTCGGGCGAGCAGTACTTC
CSVEDSGFSGEQYF
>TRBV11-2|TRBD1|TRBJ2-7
TGTGCCAGCAGCTTAGCCCTCGGGACAGGATACTACGAGCAGTACTTC
CASSLALGTGYYEQYF
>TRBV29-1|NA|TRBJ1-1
TGCAGCGTTGTAGGGGGTCCCACTGAAGCTTTCTTT
CSVVGGPTEAFF
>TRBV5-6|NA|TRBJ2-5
TGTGCCAGCAGCGAACACAGGGAAGAGACCCAGTACTTC
CASSEHREETQYF
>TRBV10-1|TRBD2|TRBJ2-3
TGCGCCAGCAGTGACCCGTCTAGCGGGAGGAACACAGATACGCAGTATTTT
CASSDPSSGRNTDTQYF